This record looks at one T cell receptor (beta chain) sequence and its context. This clonotype was picked up a small number of times. It lacks a known antigen. Base qualities were left out, and no much larger clone turns up one base away. The entry originates in a study of Graves' ophthalmopathy and Graves' hyperthyroidism (dated by TCRdb to the late 2010s). Notes on the research overall: Peripheral blood was collected at initial diagnosis, before any treatment. After sampling, hyperthyroidism patients received methimazole starting at 30 mg daily, and ophthalmopathy patients received high-dose intravenous methylprednisolone. TCR beta repertoire signatures were used to distinguish Graves' ophthalmopathy from Graves' hyperthyroidism and to predict progression to ophthalmopathy. The 100 or so discovery patients were randomly divided into training and test sets at a 7:3 ratio. In total, 135 blood samples were TCR-sequenced: some 40 ophthalmopathy, over 70 hyperthyroidism and about 17 hyperthyroidism-to-ophthalmopathy patients. A discovery set of 90 to 100 patients (approximately 45 ophthalmopathy, under 65 stable hyperthyroidism) was enrolled to explore V-J signatures distinguishing ophthalmopathy from hyperthyroidism. The independent validation cohort included 18 to 20 hyperthyroidism patients plus 17 patients who later progressed from hyperthyroidism to ophthalmopathy. In a handful of hyperthyroidism patients, the T-cell repertoire of thyroid tissue was compared with the T-cell repertoire of blood.

A patient counted as having stable hyperthyroidism if there was no progression to ophthalmopathy within 18 months of follow-up. Hyperthyroidism patients were newly diagnosed, with disease duration under 2 months, and aged 18 to 65 years. Patients with other autoimmune diseases, uncontrolled infections, pregnancy or lactation were excluded. Clinical symptoms, serum thyroxine, TRAb, thyroid ultrasound and orbital computed tomography formed the basis of the diagnosis. Ficoll-Paque density gradient centrifugation was used to isolate PBMCs from about 9.4 ml of fresh peripheral blood. Total RNA was extracted with Trizol reagent and quality-checked on an Agilent 2100 Bioanalyzer. For repertoire sequencing, TCR beta CDR3 regions were amplified from RNA transcripts. The first round of RT-PCR was done with HTBI primers and the Qiagen OneStep RT-PCR kit, and was followed by a second round of multiplex PCR, then size selection and purification. Libraries were sequenced paired-end with 100 bp reads on an Illumina HiSeq2000. The study's own analysis went as follows. Reads were processed with SOAPnuke, discarding reads with adapters, uncalled bases, mean Phred below 15, or no exact constant-primer or identifier match. COPE v1.2.5 was used to merge high-quality paired reads. Unique nucleotide sequences were defined as clonotypes and aligned to IMGT TRB V, D and J references using MiTCR v1.1. The analysis was limited to V-J combinations with a frequency above 0.0001, which together covered over 99% of the repertoires. For each V-J combination, a TCR clonal expansion and chaos score was defined as F50 clonal expansion divided by the chaos observed in the TCRdist matrix. Welch's t-statistics and random forest were used to reduce features to about 13 V-J combinations, which were fed into a naive Bayes classifier. Thyroid-blood repertoire similarity was quantified with the Morisita-Horn index. TCRdb itself trimmed the public reads at Q25 with fastp, ran MiXCR and retained productive beta chains. Every distinct CDR3 protein forms one entry, paired with its most common genes and DNA. The V and J calls here are based on TCRdb, not the publication. The sample table holds 620,000 or so distinct CDR3 sequences, of which about 20% were seen once. The top ten hold approximately 7.7% of the sample.

Results the study describes overall, beyond this receptor: Most expanded thyroid clonotypes with a frequency above 0.001 also appeared in blood, which suggests that blood repertoires may reflect the immune response in the thyroid. Sample size was not statistically predetermined, and group allocation was not concealed from the investigators. In validation, the model predicted ophthalmopathy progression with over 60% sensitivity and about 77% specificity; 12 predicted patients were CT-confirmed with GO in a median of 6.5 months. Ophthalmopathy was separated from stable hyperthyroidism by the 13-signature model with 85% to 90% sensitivity and less than 82% specificity in cross-validation and with 80%/75% in the test set.

CDR1 is given as MNHEY and CDR2 as SVGEGT, both from the germline V gene. The junction shows trimming of 7 bases on V and 5 bases on J, and the gene matches do not reach 5 bases of it. The CDR3 runs 13 residues from the cysteine to the phenylalanine. The kept DNA is CDR3 alone, 39 bases in frame from the first base. This receptor chain uses TRBV6-2 or TRBV6-3 and TRBJ2-5, and 9 junction bases match TRBD1. Sequencing was done on a sample of peripheral blood. The TCR sequence derives from a woman in her late teens or twenties with stable Graves' hyperthyroidism. Some clones in this sample may be carry-over from other donors' samples. Donor details come from another sample of the same person, matched by shared clones. DNA sequence: TGTGCCAGCAATACAGGGGGCGTGGAGACCCAGTACTTC. It translates as CASNTGGVETQYF.